The 3 T cell receptor beta chains below were found in one sample sequenced in a study of shared clonotypes between healthy human individuals. The repertoire was sequenced with immunoSEQ multiplex PCR; TCRdb's copy has only in-frame clones and lacks some. The sample consists of 2.5 million or so clones, roughly nine tenths of them appearing once. Sequenced sample: naive CD4+ T cells sorted from blood. The subset denotes: CD45RA+ positively selected. These receptors originate from a man younger than 35 in good health.

The V gene is TRBV2, the J gene TRBJ2-5; a possible D gene is TRBD1 (6 bases). With 4 bases removed from V and 7 bases from J, the gap between germline ends came to 7 bases. CDR1 SNHLY and CDR2 FYNNEI come from the germline V gene. The CDR3 loop spans 11 amino acids. CDR3 region: CASSGGRTQYF. CDR3 coding DNA: TGTGCCAGCAGTGGGGGGCGGACCCAGTACTTC.

The chain joins TRBV2 to TRBJ2-1; D perhaps matches TRBD2 (6 bases). Germline loops: CDR1 SNHLY, CDR2 FYNNEI. V was trimmed by 8 bases and J by 10 bases, leaving 18 bases between them. This CDR3 spans 13 amino acids. The CDR3 DNA reads TGTGCCAGCGGGTTTGACCGGGACTTGGAGCAGTTCTTC. Translating gives CASGFDRDLEQFF. The full variable domain, completed using reference TRBV2 and TRBJ2-1, is EPEVTQTPSHQVTQMGQEVILRCVPISNHLYFYWYRQILGQKVEFLVSFYNNEISEKSEIFDDQFSVERPDGSNFTLKIRSTKLEDSAMYFCASGFDRDLEQFFGPGTRLTVL.

This chain links TRBV6-1 with TRBJ1-6, with 7 bases matching TRBD1. Trimming at V came to 2 bases and at J to 7 bases, leaving 17 bases not matched to a gene. This CDR3 is 19 amino acids long. The germline V gene has CDR1 MNHNS and CDR2 SASEGT. The CDR3 bases are TGTGCCAGCAGTGAAACTCTACCCTTAGGGGGCTCTAGGAATTCACCCCTCCACTTT. Translated: CASSETLPLGGSRNSPLHF.